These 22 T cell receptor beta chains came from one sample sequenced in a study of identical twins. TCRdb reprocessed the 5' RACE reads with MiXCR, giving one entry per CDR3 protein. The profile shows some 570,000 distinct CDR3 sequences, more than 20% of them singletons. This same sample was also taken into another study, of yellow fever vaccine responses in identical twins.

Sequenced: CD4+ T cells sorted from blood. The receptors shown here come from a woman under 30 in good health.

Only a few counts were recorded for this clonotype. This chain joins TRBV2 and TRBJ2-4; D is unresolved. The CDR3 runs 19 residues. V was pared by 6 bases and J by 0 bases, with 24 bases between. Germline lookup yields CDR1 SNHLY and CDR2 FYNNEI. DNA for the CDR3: TGTGCCAGCAGATCCAACTGGGTGGGATGGGGATTAGCCAAAAACATTCAGTACTTC. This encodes CASRSNWVGWGLAKNIQYF.

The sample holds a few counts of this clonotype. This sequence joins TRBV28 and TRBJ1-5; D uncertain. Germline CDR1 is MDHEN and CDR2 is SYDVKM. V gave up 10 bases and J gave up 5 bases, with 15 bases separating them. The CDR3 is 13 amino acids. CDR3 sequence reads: CANEAGVHQPQHF. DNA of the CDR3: TGTGCCAACGAGGCCGGGGTTCATCAGCCCCAGCATTTT.

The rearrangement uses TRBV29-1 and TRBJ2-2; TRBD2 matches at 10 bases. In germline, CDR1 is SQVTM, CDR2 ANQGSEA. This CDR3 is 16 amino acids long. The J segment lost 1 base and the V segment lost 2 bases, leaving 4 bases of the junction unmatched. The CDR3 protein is CSVESGRAGNTGELFF. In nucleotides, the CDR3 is TGCAGCGTTGAAAGCGGGAGGGCCGGGAACACCGGGGAGCTGTTTTTT.

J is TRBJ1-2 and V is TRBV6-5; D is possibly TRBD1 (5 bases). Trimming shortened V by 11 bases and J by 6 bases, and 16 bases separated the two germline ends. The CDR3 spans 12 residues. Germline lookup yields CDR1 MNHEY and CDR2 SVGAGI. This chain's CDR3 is CASRAGIHGYTF. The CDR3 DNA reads TGTGCCTCTAGAGCAGGGATCCATGGCTACACCTTC.

The CDR3 coding sequence is TGTGCCAGCACCCCTAATGAGCAGTTCTTC. Its protein is CASTPNEQFF. The V call is TRBV21-1, the J call TRBJ2-1; TRBD1 is the table's D call and was not checked against the DNA. TRBV21-1 is a known pseudogene. The CDR3 sequence is 10 residues long.

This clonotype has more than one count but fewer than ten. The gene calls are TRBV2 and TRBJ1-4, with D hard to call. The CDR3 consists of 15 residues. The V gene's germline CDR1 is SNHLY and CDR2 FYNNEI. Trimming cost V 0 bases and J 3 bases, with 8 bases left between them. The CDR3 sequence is CASSEARGPNEKLFF. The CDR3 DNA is TGTGCCAGCAGTGAAGCAAGAGGACCTAATGAAAAACTGTTTTTT.

CDR3 in DNA: TGCGCCAGCAGCTTGAGCGCGGGAGTGGGGAATGAGCAGTTCTTC. It translates to CASSLSAGVGNEQFF. This chain links TRBV5-1 with TRBJ2-1; 7 positions match TRBD2. This CDR3 is 15 amino acids long. V lost 1 base and J lost 7; bases outside the gene matches: 8. In germline, CDR1 is SGHRS, CDR2 YFSETQ.

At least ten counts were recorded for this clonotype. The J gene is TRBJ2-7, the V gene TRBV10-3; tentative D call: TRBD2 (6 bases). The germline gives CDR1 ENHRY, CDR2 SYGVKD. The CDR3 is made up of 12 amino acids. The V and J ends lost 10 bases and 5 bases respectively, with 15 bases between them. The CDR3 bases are TGTGCCACCGCTCCGACGGGGGACGAGCAGTACTTC. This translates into CATAPTGDEQYF.

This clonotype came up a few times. This chain's CDR3 is CASSPWDSNNYGYTF. The CDR3 coding sequence is TGTGCCAGCAGCCCATGGGACAGTAATAACTATGGCTACACCTTC. V and J are TRBV16 and TRBJ1-2; TRBD1 aligns across 7 bases. Germline CDR1 KGHSY, CDR2 FQNENV. V shed 4 bases, J shed 1 base, and the junction held 6 bases outside the gene matches. CDR3 length: 15 residues.

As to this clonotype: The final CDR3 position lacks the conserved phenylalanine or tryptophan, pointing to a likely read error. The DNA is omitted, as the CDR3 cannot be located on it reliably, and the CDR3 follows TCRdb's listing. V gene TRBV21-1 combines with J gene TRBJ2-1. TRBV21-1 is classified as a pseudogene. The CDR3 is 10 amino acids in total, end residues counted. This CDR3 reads CASSKAGVIL.

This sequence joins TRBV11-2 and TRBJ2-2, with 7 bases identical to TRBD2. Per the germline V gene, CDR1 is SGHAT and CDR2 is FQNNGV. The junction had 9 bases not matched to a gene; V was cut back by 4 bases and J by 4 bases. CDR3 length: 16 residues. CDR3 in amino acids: CASSSLGGVGTGELFF. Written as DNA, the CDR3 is TGTGCCAGCAGCTCCCTTGGGGGGGTGGGCACCGGGGAGCTGTTTTTT.

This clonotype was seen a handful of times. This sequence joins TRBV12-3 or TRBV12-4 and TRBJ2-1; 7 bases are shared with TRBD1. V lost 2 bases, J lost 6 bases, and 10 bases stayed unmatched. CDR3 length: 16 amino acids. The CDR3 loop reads CASSLFPRQGSNEQFF. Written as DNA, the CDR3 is TGTGCCAGCAGTTTATTTCCTAGACAGGGATCCAATGAGCAGTTCTTC.

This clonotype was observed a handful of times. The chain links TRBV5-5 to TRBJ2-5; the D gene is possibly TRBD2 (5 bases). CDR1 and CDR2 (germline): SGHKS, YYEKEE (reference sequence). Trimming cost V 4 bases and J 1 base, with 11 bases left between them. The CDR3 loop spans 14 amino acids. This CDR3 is CASSRVRGQETQYF. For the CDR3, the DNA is TGTGCCAGCAGCCGGGTCCGGGGCCAAGAGACCCAGTACTTC.

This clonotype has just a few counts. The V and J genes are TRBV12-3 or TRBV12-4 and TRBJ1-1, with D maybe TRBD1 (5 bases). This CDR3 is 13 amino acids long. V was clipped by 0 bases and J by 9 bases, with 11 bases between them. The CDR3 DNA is TGTGCCAGCAGTTTAGCGCAGGGAACTAAAGCTTTCTTT. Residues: CASSLAQGTKAFF.

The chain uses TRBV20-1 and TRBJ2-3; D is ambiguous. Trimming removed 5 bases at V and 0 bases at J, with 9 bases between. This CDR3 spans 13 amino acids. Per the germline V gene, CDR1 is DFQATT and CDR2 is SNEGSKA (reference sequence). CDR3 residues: CSAPHTSTDTQYF. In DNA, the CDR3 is TGCAGTGCTCCGCACACTAGCACAGATACGCAGTATTTT.

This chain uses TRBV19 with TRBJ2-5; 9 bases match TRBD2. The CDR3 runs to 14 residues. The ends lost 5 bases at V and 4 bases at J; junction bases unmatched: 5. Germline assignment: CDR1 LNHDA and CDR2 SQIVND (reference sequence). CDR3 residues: CASSGTSIIETQYF. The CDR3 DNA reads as TGTGCCAGTAGTGGGACTAGCATCATAGAGACCCAGTACTTC. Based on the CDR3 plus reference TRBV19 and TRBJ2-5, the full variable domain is DGGITQSPKYLFRKEGQNVTLSCEQNLNHDAMYWYRQDPGQGLRLIYYSQIVNDFQKGDIAEGYSVSREKKESFPLTVTSAQKNPTAFYLCASSGTSIIETQYFGPGTRLLVL.

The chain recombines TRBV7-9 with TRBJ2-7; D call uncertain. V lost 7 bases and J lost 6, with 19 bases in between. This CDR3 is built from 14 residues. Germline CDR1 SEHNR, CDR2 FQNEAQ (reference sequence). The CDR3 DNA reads TGTGCCAGCACCGGCAAGGTTGGGGTGCGCGAGCAGTACTTC. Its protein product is CASTGKVGVREQYF.

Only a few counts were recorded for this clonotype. The CDR3, as DNA: TGCGCCAGCAGCCCTAAAGGACTAGCCGCGATCACCTACGAGCAGTACTTC. Protein product: CASSPKGLAAITYEQYF. This chain uses TRBV4-1 with TRBJ2-7, with 8 bases aligning to TRBD2. V was pared by 4 bases and J by 2 bases, with 13 bases of the junction left unmatched. The CDR3 extends over 17 amino acids. In germline, CDR1 is MGHRA, CDR2 YSYEKL.

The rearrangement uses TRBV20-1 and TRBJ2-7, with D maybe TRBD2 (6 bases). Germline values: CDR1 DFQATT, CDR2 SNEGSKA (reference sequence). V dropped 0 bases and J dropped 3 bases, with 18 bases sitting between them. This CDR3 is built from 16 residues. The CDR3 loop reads CSARDPSPGVVYEQYF. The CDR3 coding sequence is TGCAGTGCTAGAGATCCCTCCCCGGGAGTCGTCTACGAGCAGTACTTC.

CDR3 in DNA: TGTGCCATCAGTGAGCGGACAGGGGCCTACGAGCAGTACTTC. Translated, it gives CAISERTGAYEQYF. The rearrangement uses TRBV10-3 and TRBJ2-7; TRBD1 aligns across 9 bases. This CDR3 is built from 14 residues. V was clipped by 2 bases and J by 2 bases; unmatched bases: 1. The germline V gene encodes CDR1 ENHRY and CDR2 SYGVKD.

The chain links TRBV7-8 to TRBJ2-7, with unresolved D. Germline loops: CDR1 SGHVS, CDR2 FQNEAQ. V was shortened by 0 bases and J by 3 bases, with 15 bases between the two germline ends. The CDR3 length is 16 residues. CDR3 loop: CASSLAPGSAGYEQYV. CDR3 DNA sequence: TGTGCCAGCAGCTTAGCCCCCGGGTCCGCTGGCTACGAGCAGTACGTC.

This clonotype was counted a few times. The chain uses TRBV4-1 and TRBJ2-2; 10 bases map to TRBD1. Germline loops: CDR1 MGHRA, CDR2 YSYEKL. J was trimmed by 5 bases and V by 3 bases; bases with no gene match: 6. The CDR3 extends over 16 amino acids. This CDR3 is CASSQRGTGDTGELFF. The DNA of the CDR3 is TGCGCCAGCAGCCAGAGAGGGACAGGGGATACCGGGGAGCTGTTTTTT.